The subject of this entry is one TCR beta chain. Its antigen is not identified. In the PCR, 60 Vbeta and 13 Jbeta primers were used. Libraries were prepared by immunoSEQ multiplex PCR; TCRdb keeps only in-frame clonotypes and omits some of them. Its table lists some 70,000 clones. This entry is derived from a study of cytomegalovirus exposure and HLA in healthy donors. General observations from the study: Confirmation in vitro established that a few CMV-associated chains were specific for CMV antigens. A few V segments could not be told apart, such as TRBV6-2 and TRBV6-3, and were left out.

The CDR3 loop spans 17 amino acids. Trimming removed 4 bases from V and 4 bases from J, with 20 bases in between. In germline, CDR1 is KGHSH, CDR2 LQKENI. The receptor was isolated from a boy between 5 and 17 years old in good health and CMV-seronegative. The chain has TRBV18 and TRBJ1-3; perhaps TRBD1 as D (6 bases). Sequencing input: PBMCs. The CDR3 nucleotides are TGTGCCAGCTCACGCGTGGATTGGGGGCAATACGGAAACACCATATATTTT. Translated: CASSRVDWGQYGNTIYF.